This T cell receptor (beta chain) was sequenced in a study of blood T cell repertoires in COVID-19. On the study more broadly: In each case, the material was cDNA or gDNA derived from T cells, B-cell-depleted T cells, or PBMCs.

CDR3 length equals 16 residues. After removal of 5 bases from V and 2 bases from J, the junction contained 11 bases not matched to a gene. CDR1 and CDR2 (germline): SEHNR, FQNEAQ (reference sequence). Assay: immunoSEQ multiplex PCR; the TCRdb copy retains only in-frame clones and omits some. Altogether roughly 200,000 clones are present, approximately 80% being singletons, with the ten largest covering 27%. The specimen was peripheral blood. V usage is TRBV7-9 and J usage is TRBJ2-5, with TRBD2 identical over 7 bases. This TCR was recovered from a man aged 40-49 years with acute or convalescent COVID-19. CDR3 DNA: TGTGCCAGCAGCCCAAGGAGCGGGGCGAGGCAAGAGACCCAGTACTTC. The encoded protein is CASSPRSGARQETQYF.